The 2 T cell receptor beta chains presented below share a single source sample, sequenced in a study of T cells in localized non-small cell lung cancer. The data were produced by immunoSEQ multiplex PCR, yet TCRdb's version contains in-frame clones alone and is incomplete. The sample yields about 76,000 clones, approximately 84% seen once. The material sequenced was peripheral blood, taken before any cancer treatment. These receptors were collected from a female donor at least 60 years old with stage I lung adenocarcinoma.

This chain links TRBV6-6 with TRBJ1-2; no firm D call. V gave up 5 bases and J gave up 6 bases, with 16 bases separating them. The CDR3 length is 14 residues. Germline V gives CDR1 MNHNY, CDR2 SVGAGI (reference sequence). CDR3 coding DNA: TGTGCCAGCAGTCCCACCGAGGCGCCTAATGGCTACACCTTC. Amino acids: CASSPTEAPNGYTF.

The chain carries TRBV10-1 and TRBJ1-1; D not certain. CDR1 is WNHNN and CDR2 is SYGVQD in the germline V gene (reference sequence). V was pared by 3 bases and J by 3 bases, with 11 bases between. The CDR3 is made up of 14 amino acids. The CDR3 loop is CASSDGVYDTEAFF. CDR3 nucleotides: TGCGCCAGCAGTGATGGGGTGTACGACACTGAAGCTTTCTTT.